The 22 T cell receptor beta chains listed next were all sequenced from one sample in a study of beta chain features in type 1 diabetes. Expressed TCRB transcripts were sequenced after all isolated RNA was converted to cDNA. TCRdb's table, derived via immunoSEQ multiplex PCR, lists solely in-frame clones and lacks some. The sample lists hundreds of thousands of clones, about 14% occurring once. These TCRs are of unknown antigen specificity. Findings and limits, study-wide: Type 1 diabetes patients showed a moderate but significant shortening of TCRB CDR3s in all four CD4+ subsets.

Sequencing was performed on naive CD4+ T cells from blood. These receptors all come from a man younger than 35 with type 1 diabetes.

This rearrangement joins TRBV6-5 to TRBJ2-3; tentatively, D is TRBD1 (5 bases). Trimming removed 4 bases at V and 7 bases at J, with 9 bases between. The CDR3 contains 12 residues. CDR1 is MNHEY and CDR2 is SVGAGI in the germline V gene. DNA for the CDR3: TGTGCCAGCAGTTCCCAGGGATATACGCAGTATTTT. It translates to CASSSQGYTQYF.

The genes are TRBV14 and TRBJ2-1; 8 bases fit TRBD2. The CDR3 runs to 17 residues. The V gene's germline CDR1 is SGHDN and CDR2 FVKESK. With 4 bases clipped from V and 1 base from J, the junction kept 9 bases outside the gene matches. This chain's CDR3 is CASSLGLATLSYNEQFF. As DNA, the CDR3 is TGTGCCAGCAGCCTTGGACTAGCTACCTTATCCTACAATGAGCAGTTCTTC. The full variable domain, with the rest looked up from reference TRBV14 and TRBJ2-1, is EAGVTQFPSHSVIEKGQTVTLRCDPISGHDNLYWYRRVMGKEIKFLLHFVKESKQDESGMPNNRFLAERTGGTYSTLKVQPAELEDSGVYFCASSLGLATLSYNEQFFGPGTRLTVL.

The chain has TRBV18 and TRBJ2-7; 7 positions match TRBD1. This CDR3 contains 21 residues. J was trimmed by 7 bases and V by 5 bases; bases with no gene match: 32. CDR1 and CDR2 (germline): KGHSH, LQKENI. CDR3 coding DNA: TGTGCCAGCTCAAAAAAGACGGCGACCCTTTACCGGGACAGTCGGGCTCGGGAGCAGTACTTC. It translates to CASSKKTATLYRDSRAREQYF. Looking up the rest from reference TRBV18 and TRBJ2-7 gives the full variable domain: NAGVMQNPRHLVRRRGQEARLRCSPMKGHSHVYWYRQLPEEGLKFMVYLQKENIIDESGMPKERFSAEFPKEGPSILRIQQVVRGDSAAYFCASSKKTATLYRDSRAREQYFGPGTRLTVT.

This clone was observed a handful of times. V usage is TRBV7-6 and J usage is TRBJ2-5; TRBD1 might be the D (5 bases). Between the trimmed V and J ends, which lost 5 bases and 5 bases, there was a span of 12 bases. Germline lookup yields CDR1 SGHVS and CDR2 FNYEAQ. The CDR3 is 13 amino acids. The chain's CDR3 is CASSRSGPETQYF. In DNA form, the CDR3 reads TGTGCCAGCAGCCGCTCAGGGCCGGAGACCCAGTACTTC.

The chain is built from TRBV9 and TRBJ2-7; possibly TRBD1 for D (6 bases). The CDR3 length is 14 residues. Germline V lookup: CDR1 SGDLS, CDR2 YYNGEE. V lost 1 base to trimming and J lost 5 bases, with 13 bases between them. CDR3: CASSVSGETNEQYF. CDR3 coding DNA: TGTGCCAGCAGCGTATCAGGGGAAACGAACGAGCAGTACTTC.

The CDR3 region is CASSESPGELFF. In nucleotides, the CDR3 is TGTGCCAGCAGTGAATCCCCCGGGGAGCTGTTTTTT. The chain combines TRBV25-1 with TRBJ2-2; D is ambiguous. Germline assignment: CDR1 MGHDK and CDR2 SYGVNS. The V end lost 1 base, the J end lost 6 bases, and 3 bases lay between the germline ends. This CDR3 contains 12 residues. The full variable domain, rest sourced from reference TRBV25-1 and TRBJ2-2, is EADIYQTPRYLVIGTGKKITLECSQTMGHDKMYWYQQDPGMELHLIHYSYGVNSTEKGDLSSESTVSRIRTEHFPLTLESARPSHTSQYLCASSESPGELFFGEGSRLTVL.

V gene TRBV30 combines with J gene TRBJ2-1, with TRBD1 identical over 9 bases. Unmatched junction bases numbered 7, after V lost 1 base and J lost 12 bases. CDR1 and CDR2 (germline): GTSNPN, SVGIG (reference sequence). There are 13 residues in the CDR3. CDR3: CAWSGQGVFAQFF. In DNA form, the CDR3 reads TGTGCCTGGAGTGGACAGGGGGTGTTTGCGCAGTTCTTC.

The chain uses TRBV6-5 and TRBJ2-1; D not resolved. Germline values: CDR1 MNHEY, CDR2 SVGAGI. The V and J ends lost 2 bases and 7 bases respectively, with 6 bases between them. The CDR3 is 12 amino acids. The CDR3 reads CASSYTRNEQFF. In DNA form, the CDR3 reads TGTGCCAGCAGTTACACGAGAAATGAGCAGTTCTTC.

This clone has a handful of counts. The chain carries TRBV2 and TRBJ2-2, with no clear D. In germline, CDR1 is SNHLY, CDR2 FYNNEI. This CDR3 region has 14 residues. V was cut by 7 bases and J by 4 bases, with 13 bases left in between. The CDR3 DNA reads as TGTGCCAGCATCGCCCGGTGGCCCACCGGGGAGCTGTTTTTT. Its protein is CASIARWPTGELFF.

In nucleotides, the CDR3 is TGTGCCATCAGCCACGGGGGGAACTATGGCTACACCTTC. It is translated as CAISHGGNYGYTF. The genes are TRBV10-3 and TRBJ1-2; TRBD1 is a possible D gene (5 bases). CDR3 length equals 13 residues. Looked up from germline, CDR1 is ENHRY and CDR2 is SYGVKD. V was clipped by 6 bases and J by 2 bases, with 10 bases between them.

This chain joins TRBV6-5 and TRBJ1-6, with D tentatively TRBD1 (5 bases). This CDR3 is 16 amino acids long. V lost 4 bases to trimming and J lost 3 bases, with 13 bases between them. The germline CDR1 and CDR2 sequences are MNHEY and SVGAGI. The CDR3 DNA sequence: TGTGCCAGCAGTTTAACCCGACAGAGCTATAATTCACCCCTCCACTTT. Translation gives CASSLTRQSYNSPLHF.

This clone appeared a few times. The J gene is TRBJ1-2, the V gene TRBV9, with D possibly matching TRBD1 (5 bases). CDR1 and CDR2 from the germline V gene are SGDLS and YYNGEE. V was trimmed by 0 bases and J by 4 bases, leaving 7 bases between them. The CDR3 contains 13 residues. Here the CDR3 DNA reads TGTGCCAGCAGCGTAGGCGGGACCTATGGCTACACCTTC. Protein sequence: CASSVGGTYGYTF.

The V call is TRBV11-3, the J call TRBJ2-5; 8 bases align to TRBD2. Germline-derived CDR1 and CDR2 are SGHNT and YENEEA. The V and J ends lost 5 bases and 5 bases, in that order; junction bases with no gene match: 4. The CDR3 is 13 residues long. Here the CDR3 reads CASSRREVETQYF. CDR3 DNA sequence: TGTGCCAGCAGCCGGCGGGAGGTGGAGACCCAGTACTTC.

This clone was detected only a few times. The CDR3 nucleotides read TGTGCCAGCTCATCGGGGGCTCAACAGCCCCAGCATTTT. Translation gives CASSSGAQQPQHF. The chain is built from TRBV18 and TRBJ1-5; tentative D call: TRBD1 (6 bases). Germline loops: CDR1 KGHSH, CDR2 LQKENI. The V and J ends lost 5 bases and 7 bases respectively, with 12 bases between them. CDR3 length equals 13 residues. Combining the CDR3 with reference TRBV18 and TRBJ1-5 gives the whole variable domain NAGVMQNPRHLVRRRGQEARLRCSPMKGHSHVYWYRQLPEEGLKFMVYLQKENIIDESGMPKERFSAEFPKEGPSILRIQQVVRGDSAAYFCASSSGAQQPQHFGDGTRLSIL.

This clone was counted only a few times. Other nucleotide sequences in the sample specify the same CDR3. The rearrangement links TRBV7-2 to TRBJ2-1; no firm D call. This CDR3 has 13 amino acids. The germline CDR1 and CDR2 sequences are SGHTA and FQGNSA. The V and J ends lost 1 base and 7 bases respectively, with 8 bases between them. DNA of the CDR3: TGTGCCAGCAGCTTAGTCGGGTATAATGAGCAGTTCTTC. As protein: CASSLVGYNEQFF.

The genes are TRBV7-9 and TRBJ1-1; no reliable D call. Germline loops: CDR1 SEHNR, CDR2 FQNEAQ (reference sequence). V lost 4 bases to trimming and J lost 2 bases, with 11 bases between them. The CDR3 totals 14 residues. The CDR3 DNA reads as TGTGCCAGCAGCTCCCCGGCGGAAAACACTGAAGCTTTCTTT. It is translated as CASSSPAENTEAFF.

The chain employs TRBV29-1 and TRBJ2-7, with 7 bases identical to TRBD1. V lost 5 bases, J lost 0 bases, and 4 bases stayed unmatched. The CDR3 sequence is 13 residues long. Germline V gives CDR1 SQVTM, CDR2 ANQGSEA. The CDR3 protein is CSVKQGPSYEQYF. The CDR3 nucleotides read TGCAGCGTTAAACAGGGGCCCTCCTACGAGCAGTACTTC.

This clone was counted a few times. The chain uses TRBV7-9 and TRBJ2-1; a weak D match, TRBD2 (6 bases). The V end was cut by 1 base, the J end by 4 bases, with 14 bases between. CDR1 is SEHNR and CDR2 is FQNEAQ in the germline V gene (reference sequence). The CDR3 is 16 residues long. In nucleotides, the CDR3 is TGTGCCAGCAGCTTAGGAGCGGGTCTGGGGTACAATGAGCAGTTCTTC. Its translation is CASSLGAGLGYNEQFF.

This clone was recorded a few times. The DNA for the CDR3 is TGTGCCAGCTCACCGGAAGGTCAGCCCCAGCATTTT. It encodes CASSPEGQPQHF. The chain couples TRBV18 to TRBJ1-5; D is unresolved. Trimming removed 3 bases at V and 6 bases at J, with 6 bases between. There are 12 residues in the CDR3. Germline CDR1 and CDR2: KGHSH and LQKENI.

This clone was seen a handful of times. The chain is built from TRBV6-6 and TRBJ1-2; D call uncertain. The CDR3 contains 13 residues. Germline CDR1 MNHNY, CDR2 SVGAGI (reference sequence). Trimming took 6 bases from V and 0 from J, leaving 8 bases between them. The CDR3, as DNA: TGTGCCAGCAGCTCCGAATCTAACTATGGCTACACCTTC. This gives the protein CASSSESNYGYTF.

In this sample, this clone turned up a few times. This sample includes further DNA sequences coding for the same CDR3. The chain links TRBV29-1 to TRBJ2-1; the match to TRBD1 covers 11 bases. Germline V CDR1 and CDR2: SQVTM, ANQGSEA. This CDR3 has 16 amino acids. The V gene end was trimmed by 0 bases and the J gene end by 1 base; junction bases not matched to a gene: 2. CDR3 loop: CSVEEGTGGSYNEQFF. The CDR3 region has the DNA TGCAGCGTTGAAGAAGGGACAGGGGGTTCCTACAATGAGCAGTTCTTC.

This clone was detected a few times. The gene calls are TRBV28 and TRBJ2-3, with unresolved D. V lost 5 bases and J 2 bases, leaving 8 bases between the germline ends. Germline values: CDR1 MDHEN, CDR2 SYDVKM. The CDR3 length is 13 residues. As DNA, the CDR3 is TGTGCCAGCAGTCTGCGCCCCACAGATACGCAGTATTTT. It is translated as CASSLRPTDTQYF.